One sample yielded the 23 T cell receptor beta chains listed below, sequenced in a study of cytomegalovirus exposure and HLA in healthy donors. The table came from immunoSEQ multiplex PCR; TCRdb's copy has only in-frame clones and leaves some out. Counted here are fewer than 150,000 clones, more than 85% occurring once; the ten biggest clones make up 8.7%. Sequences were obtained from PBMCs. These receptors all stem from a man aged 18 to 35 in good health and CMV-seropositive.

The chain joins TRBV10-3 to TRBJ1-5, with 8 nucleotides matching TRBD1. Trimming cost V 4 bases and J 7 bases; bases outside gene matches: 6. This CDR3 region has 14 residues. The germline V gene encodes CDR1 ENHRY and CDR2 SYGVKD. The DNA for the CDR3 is TGTGCCATCAGTGCTGGACAGGGTATCCAGCCCCAGCATTTT. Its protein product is CAISAGQGIQPQHF.

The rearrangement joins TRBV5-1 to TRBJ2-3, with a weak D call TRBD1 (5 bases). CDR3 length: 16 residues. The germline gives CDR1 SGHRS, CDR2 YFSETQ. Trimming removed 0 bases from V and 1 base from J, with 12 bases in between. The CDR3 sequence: CASSLGGPGRTDTQYF. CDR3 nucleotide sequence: TGCGCCAGCAGCTTGGGGGGCCCTGGGCGCACAGATACGCAGTATTTT.

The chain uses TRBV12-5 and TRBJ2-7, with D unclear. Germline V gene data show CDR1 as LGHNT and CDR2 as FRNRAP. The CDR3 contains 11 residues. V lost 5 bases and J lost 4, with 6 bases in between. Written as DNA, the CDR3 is TGTGCTAGTGGTCCCTTATACGAGCAGTACTTC. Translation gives CASGPLYEQYF.

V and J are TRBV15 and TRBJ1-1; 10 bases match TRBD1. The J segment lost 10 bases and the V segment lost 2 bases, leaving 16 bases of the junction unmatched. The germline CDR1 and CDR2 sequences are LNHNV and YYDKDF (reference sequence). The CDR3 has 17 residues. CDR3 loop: CATSRPGEGQGRRGAFF. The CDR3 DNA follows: TGTGCCACCAGCAGACCCGGGGAGGGACAGGGGCGCCGTGGAGCTTTCTTT.

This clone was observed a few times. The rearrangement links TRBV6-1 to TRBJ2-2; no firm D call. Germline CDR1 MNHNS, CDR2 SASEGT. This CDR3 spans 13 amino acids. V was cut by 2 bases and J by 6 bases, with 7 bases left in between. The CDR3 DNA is TGTGCCAGCAGTGAAACGGTGCCCGGGGAGCTGTTTTTT. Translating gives CASSETVPGELFF.

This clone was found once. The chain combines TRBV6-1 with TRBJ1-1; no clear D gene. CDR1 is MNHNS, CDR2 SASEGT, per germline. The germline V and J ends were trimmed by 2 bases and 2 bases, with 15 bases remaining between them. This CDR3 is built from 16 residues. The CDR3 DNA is TGTGCCAGCAGTGAACGTGGAGCCGGTCTTAACACTGAAGCTTTCTTT. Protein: CASSERGAGLNTEAFF.

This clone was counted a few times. The CDR3 bases are TGTGCCACCAGCAGAGGGAGGGGGCGAGACGGTGAAAAACTGTTTTTT. Translating it yields CATSRGRGRDGEKLFF. The chain uses TRBV15 and TRBJ1-4; 7 bases agree with TRBD1. The CDR3 spans 16 residues. Germline assignment: CDR1 LNHNV and CDR2 YYDKDF (reference sequence). J was trimmed by 7 bases and V by 1 base; bases with no gene match: 9.

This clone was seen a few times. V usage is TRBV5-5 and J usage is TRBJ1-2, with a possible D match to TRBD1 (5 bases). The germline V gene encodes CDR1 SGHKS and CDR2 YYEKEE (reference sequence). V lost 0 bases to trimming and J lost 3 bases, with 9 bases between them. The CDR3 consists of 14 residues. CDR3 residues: CASSLGDSDYGYTF. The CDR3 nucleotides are TGTGCCAGCAGCTTGGGGGACTCAGACTATGGCTACACCTTC.

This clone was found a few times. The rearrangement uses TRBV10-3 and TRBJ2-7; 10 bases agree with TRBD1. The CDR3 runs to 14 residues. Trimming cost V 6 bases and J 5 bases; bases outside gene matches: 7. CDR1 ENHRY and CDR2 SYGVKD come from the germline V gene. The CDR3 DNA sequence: TGTGCCATCAGGACCGGGACAGGGGCCCACGAGCAGTACTTC. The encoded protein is CAIRTGTGAHEQYF.

CDR3 in amino acids: CASSRVSTNEKLFF. The CDR3 DNA reads TGTGCCAGCAGCAGGGTATCAACTAATGAAAAACTGTTTTTT. The chain carries TRBV2 and TRBJ1-4, with D maybe TRBD1 (5 bases). The CDR3 has 14 residues. Germline CDR1 reads SNHLY; CDR2 reads FYNNEI. V was clipped by 6 bases and J by 0 bases, with 8 bases between them.

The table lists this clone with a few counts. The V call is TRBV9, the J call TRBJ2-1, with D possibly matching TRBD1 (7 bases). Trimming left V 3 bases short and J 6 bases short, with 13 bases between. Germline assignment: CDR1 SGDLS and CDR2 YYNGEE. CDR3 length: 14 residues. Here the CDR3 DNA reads TGTGCCAGCAGCGGAGCAGGGGGAGGCAATGAGCAGTTCTTC. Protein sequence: CASSGAGGGNEQFF. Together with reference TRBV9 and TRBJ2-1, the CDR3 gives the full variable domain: DSGVTQTPKHLITATGQRVTLRCSPRSGDLSVYWYQQSLDQGLQFLIQYYNGEERAKGNILERFSAQQFPDLHSELNLSSLELGDSALYFCASSGAGGGNEQFFGPGTRLTVL.

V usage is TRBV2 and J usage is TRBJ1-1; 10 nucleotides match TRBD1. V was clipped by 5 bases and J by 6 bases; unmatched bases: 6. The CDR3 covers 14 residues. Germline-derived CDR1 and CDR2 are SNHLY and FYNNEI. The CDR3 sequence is CASSHRDRGPEAFF. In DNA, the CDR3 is TGTGCCAGCAGTCACCGGGACAGGGGCCCTGAAGCTTTCTTT.

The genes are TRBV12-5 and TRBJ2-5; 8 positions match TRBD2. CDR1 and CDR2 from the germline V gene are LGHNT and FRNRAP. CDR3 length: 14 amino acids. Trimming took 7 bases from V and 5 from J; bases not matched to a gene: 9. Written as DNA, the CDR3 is TGTGCTAGTGCCCCGCCGGGAGGGAAGGAGACCCAGTACTTC. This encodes CASAPPGGKETQYF. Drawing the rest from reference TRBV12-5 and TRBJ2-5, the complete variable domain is DARVTQTPRHKVTEMGQEVTMRCQPILGHNTVFWYRQTMMQGLELLAYFRNRAPLDDSGMPKDRFSAEMPDATLATLKIQPSEPRDSAVYFCASAPPGGKETQYFGPGTRLLVL.

The CDR3 DNA reads as TGTGCCAGCAGCTTGGACAGGGGGATCACAGATACGCAGTATTTT. It yields the protein CASSLDRGITDTQYF. V and J are TRBV5-6 and TRBJ2-3, with 8 positions matching TRBD1. V gave up 0 bases and J gave up 2 bases; unmatched junction bases: 2. CDR3 length: 15 amino acids. The germline gives CDR1 SGHDT, CDR2 YYEEEE.

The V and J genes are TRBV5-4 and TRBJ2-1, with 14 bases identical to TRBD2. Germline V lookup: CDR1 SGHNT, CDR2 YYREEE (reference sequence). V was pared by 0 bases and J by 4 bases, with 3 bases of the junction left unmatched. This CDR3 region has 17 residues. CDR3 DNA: TGTGCCAGCAGCTTGGGACTAGCGGGAGGGCCTTACAATGAGCAGTTCTTC. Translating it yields CASSLGLAGGPYNEQFF.

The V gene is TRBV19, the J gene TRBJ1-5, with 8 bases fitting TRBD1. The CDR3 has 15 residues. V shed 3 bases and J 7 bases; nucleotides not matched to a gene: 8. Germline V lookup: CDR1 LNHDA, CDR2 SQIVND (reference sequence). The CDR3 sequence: CASSMPGGLWQPQHF. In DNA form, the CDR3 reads TGTGCCAGTAGTATGCCAGGGGGCTTATGGCAGCCCCAGCATTTT.

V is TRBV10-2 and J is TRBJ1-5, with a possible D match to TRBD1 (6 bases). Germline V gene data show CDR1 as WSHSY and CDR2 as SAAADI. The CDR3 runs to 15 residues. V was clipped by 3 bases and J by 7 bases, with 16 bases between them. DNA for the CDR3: TGCGCCAGCAGTGAACAAACAGGGAGAGGGCAGCCCCAGCATTTT. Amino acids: CASSEQTGRGQPQHF.

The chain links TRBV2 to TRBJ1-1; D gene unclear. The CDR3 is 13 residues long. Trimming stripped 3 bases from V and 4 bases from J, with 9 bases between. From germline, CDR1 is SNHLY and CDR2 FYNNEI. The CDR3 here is CASSEVEGTEAFF. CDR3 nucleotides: TGTGCCAGCAGTGAGGTAGAGGGCACTGAAGCTTTCTTT.

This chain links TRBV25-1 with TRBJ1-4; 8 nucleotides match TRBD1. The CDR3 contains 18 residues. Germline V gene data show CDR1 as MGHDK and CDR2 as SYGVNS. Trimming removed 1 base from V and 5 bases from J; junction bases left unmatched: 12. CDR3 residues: CASSEFLTGGRLNEKLFF. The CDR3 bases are TGTGCCAGCAGTGAATTTCTTACAGGGGGGCGACTGAATGAAAAACTGTTTTTT.

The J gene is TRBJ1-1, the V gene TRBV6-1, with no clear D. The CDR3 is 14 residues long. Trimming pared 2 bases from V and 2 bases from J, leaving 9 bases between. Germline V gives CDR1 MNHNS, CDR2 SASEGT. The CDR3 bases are TGTGCCAGCAGTGAATCAGGTTTAAACACTGAAGCTTTCTTT. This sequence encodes CASSESGLNTEAFF.

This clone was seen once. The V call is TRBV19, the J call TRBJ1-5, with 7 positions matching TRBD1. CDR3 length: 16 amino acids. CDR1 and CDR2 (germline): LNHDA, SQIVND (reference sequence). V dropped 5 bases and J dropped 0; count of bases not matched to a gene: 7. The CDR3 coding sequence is TGTGCCAGTAGTCCGGACAGGCAGTATAGCAATCAGCCCCAGCATTTT. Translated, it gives CASSPDRQYSNQPQHF.

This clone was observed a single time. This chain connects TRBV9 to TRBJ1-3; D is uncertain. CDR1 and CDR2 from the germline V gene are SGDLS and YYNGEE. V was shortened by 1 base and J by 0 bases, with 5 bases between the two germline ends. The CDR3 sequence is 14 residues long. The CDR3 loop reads CASSVFGSGNTIYF. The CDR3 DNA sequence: TGTGCCAGCAGCGTATTCGGCTCTGGAAACACCATATATTTT.

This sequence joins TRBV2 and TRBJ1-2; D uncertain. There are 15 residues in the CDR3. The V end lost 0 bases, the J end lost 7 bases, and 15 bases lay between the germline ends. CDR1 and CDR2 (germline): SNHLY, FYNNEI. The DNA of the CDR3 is TGTGCCAGCAGTGAAGCGCGGGTGGCCCGGGGTGGCTACACCTTC. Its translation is CASSEARVARGGYTF.